This T cell receptor beta chain was profiled in a study of blood T cell repertoires in COVID-19. CDR1 and CDR2 from the germline V gene are SNHLY and FYNNEI. CDR3 length equals 15 residues. V lost 6 bases and J lost 0, with 14 bases in between. The method was immunoSEQ multiplex PCR; TCRdb's version includes in-frame clones alone and lacks a portion of them. This table holds 300,000 to 400,000 clones, roughly 90% found once. The source material was PBMCs or T cells enriched from blood (not recorded which). The origin of this receptor is a woman aged 30 to 39 with acute COVID-19. This chain links TRBV2 with TRBJ1-1; D gene unclear. In DNA, the CDR3 is TGTGCCAGCAGGGCAACATCAACCATGAACACTGAAGCTTTCTTT. Translated: CASRATSTMNTEAFF.